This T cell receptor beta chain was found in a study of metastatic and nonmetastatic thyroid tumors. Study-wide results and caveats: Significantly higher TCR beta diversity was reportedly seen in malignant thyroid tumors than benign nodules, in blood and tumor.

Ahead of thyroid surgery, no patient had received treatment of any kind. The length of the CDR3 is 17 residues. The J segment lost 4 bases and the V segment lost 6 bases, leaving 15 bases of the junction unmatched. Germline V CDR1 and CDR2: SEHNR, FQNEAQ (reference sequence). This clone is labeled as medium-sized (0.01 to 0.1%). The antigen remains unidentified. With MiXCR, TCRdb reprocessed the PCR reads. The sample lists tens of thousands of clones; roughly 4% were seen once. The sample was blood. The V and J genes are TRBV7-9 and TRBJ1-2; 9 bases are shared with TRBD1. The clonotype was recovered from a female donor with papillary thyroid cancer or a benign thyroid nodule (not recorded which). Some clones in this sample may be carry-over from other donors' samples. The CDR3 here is CASSSPGQGYLGYGYTF. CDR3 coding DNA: TGTGCCAGCAGTAGCCCGGGACAGGGATATCTGGGCTATGGCTACACCTTC. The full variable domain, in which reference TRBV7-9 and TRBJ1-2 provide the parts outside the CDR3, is DTGVSQNPRHKITKRGQNVTFRCDPISEHNRLYWYRQTLGQGPEFLTYFQNEAQLEKSRLLSDRFSAERPKGSFSTLEIQRTEQGDSAMYLCASSSPGQGYLGYGYTFGSGTRLTVV.